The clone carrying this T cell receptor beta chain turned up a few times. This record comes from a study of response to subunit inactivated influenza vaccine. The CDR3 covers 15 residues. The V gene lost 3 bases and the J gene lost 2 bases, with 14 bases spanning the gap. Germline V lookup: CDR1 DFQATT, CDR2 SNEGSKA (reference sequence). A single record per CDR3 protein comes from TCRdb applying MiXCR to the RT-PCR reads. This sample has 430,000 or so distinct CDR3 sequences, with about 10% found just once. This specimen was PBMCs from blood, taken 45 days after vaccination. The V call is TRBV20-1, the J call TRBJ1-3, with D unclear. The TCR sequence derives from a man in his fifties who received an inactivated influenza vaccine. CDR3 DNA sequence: TGCAGTGCTAGCGCAATCTCAGAGGCTGGAAACACCATATATTTT. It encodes CSASAISEAGNTIYF.